This TCR beta chain emerged from a study of monozygotic twins with inflammatory bowel disease. Study-level results: What may have added variability to patient repertoires is that immunosuppressive treatments differed. IBD patients displayed reduced TCRbeta diversity (inverse Simpson) when set against healthy co-twins.

An amount of about 3,500 ng of total RNA was used for each TCR library. UMIs that included a 6-nucleotide sample barcode were added by template switching, which took place during cDNA synthesis. TCRdb reprocessed the 5' RACE reads and stores each CDR3 protein as one record, lacking DNA. Recorded for this sample: 150,000 to 200,000 distinct CDR3 sequences. Germline V lookup: CDR1 SGHRS, CDR2 YFSETQ. The CDR3 contains 16 residues. Comments on this clonotype: Its matching antigen is unknown.

This TCR was recovered from a human donor with ulcerative colitis or Crohn's disease, or a healthy co-twin of an affected twin (not recorded which). The chain links TRBV5-1 to TRBJ2-7; checking the TCRdb D call of TRBD1 is not possible without DNA. The sample was blood. The CDR3 region is CASSLARGTLNYEQYF.